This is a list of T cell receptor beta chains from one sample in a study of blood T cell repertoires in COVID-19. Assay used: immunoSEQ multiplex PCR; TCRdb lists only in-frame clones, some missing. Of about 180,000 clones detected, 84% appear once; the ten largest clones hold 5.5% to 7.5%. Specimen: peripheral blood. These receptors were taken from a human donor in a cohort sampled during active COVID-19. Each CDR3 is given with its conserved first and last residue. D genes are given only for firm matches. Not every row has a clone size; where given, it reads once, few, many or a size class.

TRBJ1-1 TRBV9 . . TGTGCCAGCAGCGTACGGGGATCGAACACTGAAGCTTTCTTT CASSVRGSNTEAFF
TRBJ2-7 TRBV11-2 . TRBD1 TGTGCCAGCAGCTTTGGGACAGGCGAGCAGTACTTC CASSFGTGEQYF
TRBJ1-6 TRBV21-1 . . TGTGCCAGCAGCGCAAAGGGACAGGGCCCAAATTCACCCCTCCACTTT CASSAKGQGPNSPLHF
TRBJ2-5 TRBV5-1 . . TGCGCCAGCAGCTTATCTCCCGCCCCGGAGGGGTCCCAGTACTTC CASSLSPAPEGSQYF
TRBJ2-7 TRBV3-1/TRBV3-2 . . TGTGCCAGCAAGCCGGCAGGTCCATACGAGCAGTACTTC CASKPAGPYEQYF
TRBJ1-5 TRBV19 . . TGTGCCAGTAGTTTGGCCCAAAATCAGCCCCAGCATTTT CASSLAQNQPQHF
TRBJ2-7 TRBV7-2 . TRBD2 TGTGCCAGCAGCTTCCGAGCGGGACCCTCCTACGAGCAGTACTTC CASSFRAGPSYEQYF
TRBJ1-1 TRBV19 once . TGTGCCAGTAACCAAGGAGGGATTGAAGCTTTCTTT CASNQGGIEAFF
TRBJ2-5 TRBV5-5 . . TGTGCCAGCAGCCTCCCGACAGGCCAGGAGACCCAGTACTTC CASSLPTGQETQYF
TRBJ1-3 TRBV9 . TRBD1 TGTGCCAGCAGCGAAGAGACAGGGCCTGGAAACACCATATATTTT CASSEETGPGNTIYF
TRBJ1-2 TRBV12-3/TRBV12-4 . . TGTGCCAGCAGTTTACAGGGGTTTGGCTACACCTTC CASSLQGFGYTF
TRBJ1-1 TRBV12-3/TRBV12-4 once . TGTGCCAGCAGCTCCACAGGGAACACTGAAGCTTTCTTT CASSSTGNTEAFF
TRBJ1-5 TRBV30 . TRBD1 TGTGCCTGGAGTGCGGACAGGGGTGATCAGCCCCAGCATTTT CAWSADRGDQPQHF
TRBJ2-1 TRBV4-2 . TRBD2 TGTGCCAGCTCAGCGGGGGAATACAATGAGCAGTTCTTC CASSAGEYNEQFF
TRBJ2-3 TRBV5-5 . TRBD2 TGTGCCAGCAGCCAGACTAGCGGGGGGTACCTTAGCACAGATACGCAGTATTTT CASSQTSGGYLSTDTQYF
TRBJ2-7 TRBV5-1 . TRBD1 TGCGCCAGCGGAACAGGGGCCCTCTACGAGCAGTACTTC CASGTGALYEQYF
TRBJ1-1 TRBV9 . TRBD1 TGTGCCAGCAGCCCCCGACAGGGTTGGACTGAAGCTTTCTTT CASSPRQGWTEAFF
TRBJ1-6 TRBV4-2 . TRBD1 TGTGCCAGCAGCCAAGACTTCACAGGGGCTAATTCACCCCTCCACTTT CASSQDFTGANSPLHF
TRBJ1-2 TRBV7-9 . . TGTGCCAGCAGCTTAGTACGGGACTATGGCTACACCTTC CASSLVRDYGYTF
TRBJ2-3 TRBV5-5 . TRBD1 TGTGCCAGCAGCCACGACAGGGGTAACGCAGATACGCAGTATTTT CASSHDRGNADTQYF
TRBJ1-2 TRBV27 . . TGTGCCAGCAGCGGACGAGGGACATCCGGGACGGGGAACTATGGCTACACCTTC CASSGRGTSGTGNYGYTF
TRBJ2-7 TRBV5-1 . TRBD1 TGCGCCAGCAGCCCGTTCCCGACAGGGATCTCCTACGAGCAGTACTTC CASSPFPTGISYEQYF
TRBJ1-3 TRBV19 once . TGTGCCAGTAGAGTTGGGCGGCTGAACAGGGCCCATGGAAACACCATATATTTT CASRVGRLNRAHGNTIYF
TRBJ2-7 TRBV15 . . TGTGCCACCAGCAGAGATGAGGCAGCTTCCTACGAGCAGTACTTC CATSRDEAASYEQYF
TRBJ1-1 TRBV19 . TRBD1 TGTGCCAGTAGTCCCAGACAGGGTTCGAACACTGAAGCTTTCTTT CASSPRQGSNTEAFF
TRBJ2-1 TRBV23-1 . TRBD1 TGCGCCAGCAGTCCTCCAGGACAGGGATCACACAATGAGCAGTTCTTC CASSPPGQGSHNEQFF
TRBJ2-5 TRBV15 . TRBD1 TGTGCCACCAGCAGTGAACATGACAGGGCAGAGACCCAGTACTTC CATSSEHDRAETQYF
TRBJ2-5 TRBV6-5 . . TGTGCCAGCAGCCCCTCCCCCCAAGAGACCCAGTACTTC CASSPSPQETQYF
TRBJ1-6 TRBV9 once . TGTGCCAGCAGCTCTGAACTTAGCTCCTATAATTCACCCCTCCACTTT CASSSELSSYNSPLHF
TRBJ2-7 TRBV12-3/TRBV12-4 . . TGTGCCAGCACCGCAACAGGGTACGAGCAGTACTTC CASTATGYEQYF
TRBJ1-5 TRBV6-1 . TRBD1 TGTGCCAGCAGTGAGGGACAGGGAGAGCCCCAGCATTTT CASSEGQGEPQHF
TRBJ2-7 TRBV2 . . TGTGCCAGCAATAAGGGGGTGCTTTCCTACGAGCAGTACTTC CASNKGVLSYEQYF